This TCR beta chain was documented in a study of CD8+ T cells in alopecia areata. Points from the study as a whole: Lesional tissue from the scalp (especially in alopecia totalis/universalis) showed higher clonality than normal scalp. Sharing of TCRs across patients appeared less clear than in mice, possibly for HLA-related reasons. Sequencing of scalp samples also captures resident alphabeta T cells of normal skin.

The CDR3 covers 14 residues. With V trimmed by 3 bases and J by 4 bases, 7 bases remained unmatched. CDR1 and CDR2 from the germline V gene are SGHRS and YFSETQ. With regard to this clone: Antigen specificity is unknown.

Samples from alopecia areata patients were lesional scalp punch biopsies and peripheral blood. Extraction and reverse transcription of RNA yielded cDNA as the sequencing template. Using immunoSEQ multiplex PCR, the repertoire was profiled, and TCRdb retains in-frame clones only, with some absent. Of about 110,000 clones in the sample, approximately 50% were seen once. This clonotype was obtained from a human donor with alopecia areata. V gene TRBV5-1 combines with J gene TRBJ2-7, with 7 bases lining up with TRBD1. Specimen: NKG2D-low CD8+ T cells sorted from blood. DNA for the CDR3: TGCGCCAGCAGCTACCCGGGACAGAGTTACGAGCAGTACTTC. Translation: CASSYPGQSYEQYF.